The 16 T cell receptor beta chains below all came from one sample that was sequenced in a study of CD8+CD57+ T cells in acquired aplastic anemia. It was genomic DNA that served as the template for profiling TCR beta VDJ and CDR3. MiXCR, applied by TCRdb to the reads, yields one record per CDR3 protein. The sample records 150,000 to 200,000 distinct CDR3 sequences, approximately 49% being singletons. Material: sorted CD4+, CD8+, or CD8+CD57+ T cells (not recorded which) from PBMCs. The receptors shown here come from a human donor in good health.

This clonotype occurred many times. This chain connects TRBV7-6 to TRBJ2-1, with D possibly TRBD2 on 6 matching bases. With 5 bases removed from V and 4 bases from J, the gap between germline ends came to 9 bases. This CDR3 is built from 13 residues. CDR1 is SGHVS and CDR2 is FNYEAQ in the germline V gene. For the CDR3, the DNA is TGTGCCAGCAGCCCTCGGGGGTACAATGAGCAGTTCTTC. It yields the protein CASSPRGYNEQFF.

This clonotype was seen only a few times. The chain links TRBV24-1 to TRBJ1-1; 9 nucleotides match TRBD1. There are 15 residues in the CDR3. Germline V gene sequence: CDR1 KGHDR, CDR2 SFDVKD. Losses at the gene ends were 5 bases for V and 2 bases for J; bases not matched to a gene: 5. DNA for the CDR3: TGTGCCACCAGTGCATCGGACAGGGGAAACACTGAAGCTTTCTTT. Residues: CATSASDRGNTEAFF.

V usage is TRBV20-1 and J usage is TRBJ2-1; TRBD2 aligns across 9 bases. CDR1 is DFQATT and CDR2 is SNEGSKA in the germline V gene (reference sequence). Trimming at V came to 4 bases and at J to 2 bases, leaving 18 bases not matched to a gene. The CDR3 extends over 19 amino acids. CDR3 nucleotides: TGCAGTGCTATCGTTTCTGATGGCGGGAGGGCCAGGGCCTACAATGAGCAGTTCTTC. Translating it yields CSAIVSDGGRARAYNEQFF.

The chain links TRBV7-8 to TRBJ1-5, with D hard to call. The germline gives CDR1 SGHVS, CDR2 FQNEAQ. The CDR3 loop spans 13 amino acids. The V gene lost 11 bases and the J gene lost 0 bases, with 11 bases spanning the gap. The CDR3 bases are TGTGCCTGGAGCGGAAATAGCAATCAGCCCCAGCATTTT. Translation gives CAWSGNSNQPQHF.

This clonotype showed up just a few times. The CDR3 region is CAAAGVYGYTF. The CDR3 DNA sequence: TGTGCCGCGGCAGGGGTCTATGGCTACACCTTC. The J gene is TRBJ1-2, the V gene TRBV24-1; weak D call: TRBD1 (6 bases). The CDR3 covers 11 residues. Germline CDR1 reads KGHDR; CDR2 reads SFDVKD. Trimming removed 12 bases at V and 4 bases at J, with 11 bases between.

The count of this clonotype is one. This chain joins TRBV7-2 and TRBJ1-6, with D hard to call. Germline-derived CDR1 and CDR2 are SGHTA and FQGNSA. V lost 10 bases and J lost 11, with 21 bases in between. The CDR3 has 14 amino acids. In nucleotides, the CDR3 is TGTGCCACCTCCGAGCCCCCGATCATCGCACCCCTCCACTTT. Translating gives CATSEPPIIAPLHF. Looking up the rest from reference TRBV7-2 and TRBJ1-6 gives the full variable domain: GAGVSQSPSNKVTEKGKDVELRCDPISGHTALYWYRQSLGQGLEFLIYFQGNSAPDKSGLPSDRFSAERTGGSVSTLTIQRTQQEDSAVYLCATSEPPIIAPLHFGNGTRLTVT.

This clonotype was seen ten or more times. The chain joins TRBV24-1 to TRBJ1-2; TRBD1 agrees at 12 bases. Germline V lookup: CDR1 KGHDR, CDR2 SFDVKD. The CDR3 contains 17 residues. After removal of 5 bases from V and 3 bases from J, the junction contained 9 bases not matched to a gene. CDR3 loop: CATSARGQGAKDYGYTF. The DNA for the CDR3 is TGTGCCACCAGTGCTAGGGGACAGGGGGCGAAAGACTATGGCTACACCTTC.

CDR3 coding DNA: TGTGCCAGCAAGAAAACCGGGACTAGCGGGAGCGAGCAGTTCTTC. This sequence encodes CASKKTGTSGSEQFF. V usage is TRBV6-2 or TRBV6-3 and J usage is TRBJ2-1; TRBD2 agrees at 14 bases. This CDR3 is built from 15 residues. Germline V gene data show CDR1 as MNHEY and CDR2 as SVGEGT. V shed 7 bases, J shed 10 bases, and the junction held 9 bases outside the gene matches.

The chain carries TRBV4-3 and TRBJ1-2; TRBD1 aligns across 7 bases. V lost 0 bases to trimming and J lost 4 bases; unmatched junction nucleotides: 11. Germline V gives CDR1 LGHNA, CDR2 YSLEER. The CDR3 loop spans 17 amino acids. CDR3 sequence reads: CASSQEWGRGQPYGYTF. The DNA for the CDR3 is TGCGCCAGCAGCCAAGAATGGGGGCGGGGACAGCCCTATGGCTACACCTTC.

This clonotype showed up many times. The gene calls are TRBV7-2 and TRBJ1-1, with D perhaps matching TRBD1 (5 bases). CDR3 length: 13 residues. Germline V gives CDR1 SGHTA, CDR2 FQGNSA. V was pared by 1 base and J by 11 bases, with 14 bases between. The CDR3 here is CASSLGMDTKAFF. In DNA form, the CDR3 reads TGTGCCAGCAGCTTAGGAATGGACACCAAGGCTTTCTTT. Full variable domain (rest looked up from reference TRBV7-2 and TRBJ1-1): GAGVSQSPSNKVTEKGKDVELRCDPISGHTALYWYRQSLGQGLEFLIYFQGNSAPDKSGLPSDRFSAERTGGSVSTLTIQRTQQEDSAVYLCASSLGMDTKAFFGQGTRLTVV.

Only a few counts were recorded for this clonotype. The genes are TRBV11-2 and TRBJ2-7, with D perhaps matching TRBD1 (6 bases). With 2 bases removed from V and 2 bases from J, the gap between germline ends came to 16 bases. CDR1 is SGHAT, CDR2 FQNNGV, per germline. This CDR3 comprises 16 residues. The CDR3 is CASSLLPWDKAYEQYF. The CDR3 coding sequence is TGTGCCAGCAGCTTATTGCCCTGGGACAAAGCCTACGAGCAGTACTTC.

This clonotype was picked up one time. The chain couples TRBV2 to TRBJ2-7, with 9 bases lining up with TRBD1. Germline trimming cut 4 bases from V and 3 bases from J; bases unmatched to any gene: 4. There are 14 residues in the CDR3. CDR1 is SNHLY, CDR2 FYNNEI, per germline. The CDR3 region is CASSVGTGIYEQYF. In DNA form, the CDR3 reads TGTGCCAGCAGTGTAGGGACAGGGATCTACGAGCAGTACTTC.

This clonotype has a count of ten or more. This chain joins TRBV6-2 or TRBV6-3 and TRBJ2-7, with D perhaps TRBD1 (5 bases). V was clipped by 0 bases and J by 5 bases, with 26 bases between them. The germline V gene has CDR1 MNHEY and CDR2 SVGEGT. CDR3 length: 19 amino acids. The CDR3 DNA sequence: TGTGCCAGCAGTTACTCGAACGCTCCGGTAGGGGTGTCTTGGCACGAGCAGTACTTC. Protein product: CASSYSNAPVGVSWHEQYF.

The chain combines TRBV7-2 with TRBJ2-1; no clear D gene. Looked up from germline, CDR1 is SGHTA and CDR2 is FQGNSA. V lost 0 bases and J 12 bases, leaving 15 bases between the germline ends. The CDR3 has 14 residues. This CDR3 reads CASSLAYVATAQFF. CDR3 coding DNA: TGTGCCAGCAGCTTAGCGTATGTGGCAACAGCGCAGTTCTTC.

The chain links TRBV20-1 to TRBJ1-2; maybe TRBD1 (5 bases). The CDR3 totals 12 residues. Germline CDR1 and CDR2: DFQATT and SNEGSKA (reference sequence). Trimming removed 5 bases from V and 8 bases from J, with 15 bases in between. CDR3 bases: TGCAGTGCTGGGGGACGAGGTCGGGGCTACACCTTC. Residues: CSAGGRGRGYTF.

This clonotype occurred many times. V usage is TRBV19 and J usage is TRBJ1-2; D gene ambiguous. The CDR3 sequence is 15 residues long. The V gene's germline CDR1 is LNHDA and CDR2 SQIVND (reference sequence). Trimming removed 0 bases from V and 4 bases from J, with 12 bases in between. In nucleotides, the CDR3 is TGTGCCAGTAGTATAGATCTAGAGGATTTCTATGGCTACACCTTC. It yields the protein CASSIDLEDFYGYTF.